The entry below describes one T cell receptor beta chain. This clonotype has at least ten counts. Its target antigen remains unknown. Base qualities are not provided; no much larger clone lies one nucleotide away. This entry comes from a study of T cells in Graves' hyperthyroidism and ophthalmopathy (dated 2019 in TCRdb). For the study in its entirety: Peripheral blood samples were taken at the time of initial diagnosis, prior to any treatment. To identify distinguishing TCR V-J signatures, a discovery cohort of around 100 patients was used, comprising 40 to 45 with Graves' ophthalmopathy and 57 with stable Graves' hyperthyroidism. Whether ophthalmopathy could be predicted prospectively was tested in an independent validation cohort made up of some 20 hyperthyroidism patients plus 17 patients who later progressed to ophthalmopathy. The roughly 100 discovery patients were randomly split 7:3 into training and test sets. Thyroid tissue and blood T-cell repertoires from over 5 Graves' hyperthyroidism patients were also compared in the study. After blood sampling, hyperthyroidism patients were treated with methimazole at a starting dose of 30 mg daily, and ophthalmopathy patients were treated with high-dose intravenous methylprednisolone. The paper describes TCR Vbeta CDR3 sequencing of fewer than 150 peripheral blood samples, made up of under 50 ophthalmopathy patients, more than 70 hyperthyroidism patients and 17 progressor patients.

Broader findings and caveats from the paper: Most expanded thyroid clonotypes (frequency above 0.001) were also found in blood, which suggests that blood repertoires may mirror thyroid immune responses. In validation, the model predicted progression to ophthalmopathy with around 71% sensitivity and about 72% specificity, a median of around 6.6 months before onset. A 13 V-J signature model separated ophthalmopathy from stable hyperthyroidism, with around 88% sensitivity and 81.08% specificity in cross-validation and 80%/75% in testing. No statistical method was used to fix the sample size in advance, and group allocation was not hidden from the investigators.

Stable Graves' hyperthyroidism was defined as the absence of progression to ophthalmopathy over 18 months of follow-up. Hyperthyroidism patients were aged 18 to 65 years and newly diagnosed, with disease duration of less than 2 months. Patients with uncontrolled infections, other autoimmune diseases, pregnancy or lactation were excluded. Diagnoses were established on the basis of clinical symptoms, serum thyroxine and TRAb, thyroid ultrasound, and orbital computed tomography. Ficoll-Paque density gradient centrifugation was used to isolate PBMCs from 9.5 to 10 ml of fresh peripheral blood. Trizol reagent was used to extract total RNA, and RNA quality was then checked on an Agilent 2100 Bioanalyzer. Amplification of TCR beta CDR3 regions was carried out from RNA transcripts. A first-round RT-PCR of the TCR CDR3 used the HTBI primer set with the Qiagen OneStep RT-PCR kit. Libraries were constructed in a second round of multiplex PCR, after which size selection and purification were performed. The libraries were sequenced on an Illumina HiSeq2000 using paired-end 100 bp reads. In the source study's methods: SOAPnuke was used to process the raw data, throwing out any read that contained adapters or uncalled bases, had a mean Phred below 15, or lacked an exact constant-primer or identifier match. COPE v1.2.5 was used to merge high-quality paired reads, and clonotypes were defined as unique nucleotide sequences. MiTCR v1.1 was used to align the clonotypes against IMGT TRBV, TRBD and TRBJ reference segments. The analysis was restricted to V-J combinations with a frequency above 0.0001, which together covered 98% to 99.2% of the repertoires. The TCS score was defined as the ratio of F50 (clonal expansion) to E x V (chaos), calculated using BLOSUM62-based TCRdist between CDR3 peptides within each V-J. Welch's t-statistics and random forest reduced 450 to 600 V-J features to 13, which were used in a naive Bayes classifier (R e1071). TCRdb reanalyzed the raw reads on its own, using fastp at Q25 for trimming and MiXCR for clone calling, and kept in-frame beta chains. CDR3 protein duplicates are merged, each entry listing the most common genes and DNA. These V and J calls originate from TCRdb's pipeline instead of the authors' own analysis. This sample gives some 760,000 distinct CDR3 sequences in total; 14% of them show up just once. Of the sample, about 10% is held by the ten largest clones.

The trim is 5 bases for V and 1 base for J, with a gap of 15 bases between the germline ends. The CDR3 goes from the cysteine to the phenylalanine over 15 residues. Just the 45-base CDR3 DNA is kept, in frame starting at base 1. CDR1 and CDR2 are read off the germline V gene (reference sequence) as MNHEY and SMNVEV. The V gene is TRBV27 and the J gene is TRBJ2-7; the D element might be TRBD1 or TRBD2, as each aligns at 5 bases. Sequencing was done on a sample of blood. This receptor was obtained from a woman under 30 with Graves' hyperthyroidism. CDR3 reads: CASSPPGTESYEQYF. At the DNA level, the sequence is TGTGCCAGCAGTCCACCAGGGACCGAGTCCTACGAGCAGTACTTC.